The 21 T cell receptor beta chains reported below all come from one sample, sequenced in a study of T-cell memory formation after mild COVID-19. TCRdb reanalysed the 5' RACE reads using MiXCR and keeps one entry per CDR3 protein. This sample has fewer than 350,000 distinct CDR3 sequences; roughly an eighth occur once, and the top ten carry roughly 23%. The sequenced material came from PBMCs or a T cell subset sorted from them (not recorded which). These receptor sequences come from a man between 18 and 29 years old who had mild COVID-19 (a few samples of this study predate the infection). Cell type and time point are not known.

This clonotype occurred many times. This chain connects TRBV5-1 to TRBJ2-1; D call uncertain. The CDR3 loop spans 13 amino acids. The V gene's germline CDR1 is SGHRS and CDR2 YFSETQ. With 4 bases removed from V and 9 bases from J, the gap between germline ends came to 14 bases. The CDR3 nucleotides read TGCGCCAGCAGCCGTGTTCTAGTGGGTGAGCAGTTCTTC. It codes for CASSRVLVGEQFF.

The table lists this clonotype with a few counts. V and J are TRBV7-9 and TRBJ2-1; D not certain. The ends were cut back, 6 bases at V and 0 bases at J, with 12 bases in the middle. The germline V gene has CDR1 SEHNR and CDR2 FQNEAQ (reference sequence). CDR3 length: 15 residues. The CDR3, as DNA: TGTGCCAGCAGTCCACCGGCAATCTCCTACAATGAGCAGTTCTTC. Protein product: CASSPPAISYNEQFF.

The V gene is TRBV19, the J gene TRBJ2-4, with unresolved D. Trimming took off 5 bases at V and 0 bases at J, with 11 bases between the two ends. The CDR3 is 15 amino acids. Germline V gene data show CDR1 as LNHDA and CDR2 as SQIVND (reference sequence). CDR3 amino acids: CASSPLRRAKNIQYF. The CDR3 DNA follows: TGTGCCAGTAGTCCTTTACGCAGAGCCAAAAACATTCAGTACTTC.

This clonotype was counted a few times. The genes are TRBV20-1 and TRBJ2-3; no reliable D call. This CDR3 contains 15 residues. Germline values: CDR1 DFQATT, CDR2 SNEGSKA (reference sequence). Trimming shortened V by 1 base and J by 1 base, and 12 bases separated the two germline ends. The CDR3 bases are TGCAGTGCTAGAGGTTTGATGAGCGGCACAGATACGCAGTATTTT. Translated, it gives CSARGLMSGTDTQYF.

Only a few counts were recorded for this clonotype. V gene TRBV5-1 combines with J gene TRBJ2-1; 8 nucleotides match TRBD2. Unmatched junction bases numbered 9, after V lost 2 bases and J lost 8 bases. Germline V gene lookup returns CDR1 SGHRS and CDR2 YFSETQ. CDR3 size: 15 residues. This chain's CDR3 is CASSFTGGARDEQFF. CDR3 DNA sequence: TGCGCCAGCAGCTTCACCGGGGGGGCCAGGGATGAGCAGTTCTTC. Drawing the rest from reference TRBV5-1 and TRBJ2-1, the complete variable domain is KAGVTQTPRYLIKTRGQQVTLSCSPISGHRSVSWYQQTPGQGLQFLFEYFSETQRNKGNFPGRFSGRQFSNSRSEMNVSTLELGDSALYLCASSFTGGARDEQFFGPGTRLTVL.

CDR3 DNA: TGCGCCAGCAGCTTGGTGGTCGGTCCTTTAATCTACAATGAGCAGTTCTTC. It is translated as CASSLVVGPLIYNEQFF. This rearrangement joins TRBV5-1 to TRBJ2-1; D is unclear. The CDR3 contains 17 residues. The V end was cut by 0 bases, the J end by 3 bases, with 16 bases between. Per germline, CDR1 SGHRS and CDR2 YFSETQ.

The V gene is TRBV6-5, the J gene TRBJ2-7; 10 bases are shared with TRBD1. J gave up 2 bases and V 5 bases, and 3 bases lay outside the gene matches. The CDR3 has 14 residues. CDR1 is MNHEY, CDR2 SVGAGI, per germline. The CDR3 nucleotides read TGTGCCAGCAGTCCGGGACAGGGGACCTACGAGCAGTACTTC. Encoded protein: CASSPGQGTYEQYF.

This clonotype was counted only a few times. The rearrangement joins TRBV7-9 to TRBJ2-5; the D call may be TRBD1 or TRBD2 (5 bases each). Trimming removed 3 bases at V and 5 bases at J, with 16 bases between. This CDR3 has 15 amino acids. Per the germline V gene, CDR1 is SEHNR and CDR2 is FQNEAQ (reference sequence). CDR3 region: CASSFGGQGDETQYF. CDR3 DNA sequence: TGTGCCAGCAGCTTCGGTGGTCAGGGAGACGAGACCCAGTACTTC.

The V call is TRBV20-1, the J call TRBJ2-2; D is unclear. The CDR3 is 14 amino acids. Germline V gene lookup returns CDR1 DFQATT and CDR2 SNEGSKA (reference sequence). V was cut by 1 base and J by 4 bases, with 10 bases left in between. CDR3 DNA: TGCAGTGCTAGAGTCATTACTCTCACCGGGGAGCTGTTTTTT. Encoded protein: CSARVITLTGELFF.

The V and J genes are TRBV28 and TRBJ1-2; D gene uncertain. V lost 2 bases, J lost 6 bases, and 10 bases lay in between. CDR3 size: 13 residues. CDR1 MDHEN and CDR2 SYDVKM come from the germline V gene. The CDR3 protein is CASSLRQSHGYTF. The CDR3 nucleotides read TGTGCCAGCAGTTTACGGCAAAGCCATGGCTACACCTTC.

In this sample, this clonotype turned up a few times. The chain recombines TRBV7-3 with TRBJ2-1, with 10 bases fitting TRBD1. V lost 5 bases, J lost 6 bases, and 13 bases stayed unmatched. This CDR3 has 17 amino acids. In germline, CDR1 is SGHTA, CDR2 FQGTGA. The CDR3 nucleotides read TGTGCCAGCAGCCGAGGGACAGGGGCTTTGGAGGGCAATGAGCAGTTCTTC. Residues: CASSRGTGALEGNEQFF.

The V gene is TRBV19, the J gene TRBJ2-7; 8 bases line up with TRBD1. Germline CDR1 and CDR2: LNHDA and SQIVND (reference sequence). The CDR3 is made up of 14 amino acids. The V gene end was trimmed by 6 bases and the J gene end by 2 bases; junction bases not matched to a gene: 6. The CDR3 DNA reads as TGTGCCAGTAGCGACGACAGGGGTACCTACGAGCAGTACTTC. Amino acids: CASSDDRGTYEQYF.

About this clonotype itself: It is likely a read error, because the conserved phenylalanine at the end of the CDR3 is missing. This rearrangement joins TRBV7-3 to TRBJ1-1; D may be TRBD1 (5 bases). Germline V gene lookup returns CDR1 SGHTA and CDR2 FQGTGA. V was pared by 5 bases and J by 1 base, with 8 bases between. The CDR3 has 13 amino acids. Here the CDR3 DNA reads TGTGCCAGCAGCCGACAGAGGAACACTGAAGCTTTCCTT. As protein: CASSRQRNTEAFL.

This clonotype was seen only a few times. The genes are TRBV7-2 and TRBJ1-6; the D gene is possibly TRBD1 (5 bases). Trimming shortened V by 2 bases and J by 9 bases, and 14 bases separated the two germline ends. This CDR3 comprises 15 residues. The germline gives CDR1 SGHTA, CDR2 FQGNSA. The CDR3 DNA reads as TGTGCCAGCAGCTTAAGTAGGGACGTGGGTTCACCCCTCCACTTT. Its translation: CASSLSRDVGSPLHF.

This clonotype came up a few times. The chain recombines TRBV5-1 with TRBJ2-1, with D perhaps being TRBD1 or TRBD2 (5 bases each). V was pared by 4 bases and J by 0 bases, with 17 bases between. The germline V gene has CDR1 SGHRS and CDR2 YFSETQ. The CDR3 totals 17 residues. The CDR3 DNA reads as TGCGCCAGCAGCGCCCCTGCCGGGACGGACTCCTACAATGAGCAGTTCTTC. Translating gives CASSAPAGTDSYNEQFF.

This clonotype was seen a few times. The rearrangement uses TRBV6-2 or TRBV6-3 and TRBJ2-1; 11 positions match TRBD1. The CDR3 contains 14 residues. Germline-derived CDR1 and CDR2 are MNHEY and SVGEGT. With V trimmed by 5 bases and J by 10 bases, 7 bases remained unmatched. In DNA form, the CDR3 reads TGTGCCAGCAGTCTATGGACAGGGGGCGGGGAGCAGTTCTTC. Residues: CASSLWTGGGEQFF.

This clonotype showed up many times. J is TRBJ1-5 and V is TRBV4-1, with D maybe TRBD1 (6 bases). This CDR3 comprises 13 residues. Germline V CDR1 and CDR2: MGHRA, YSYEKL. Trimming took off 2 bases at V and 7 bases at J, with 9 bases between the two ends. The CDR3 DNA follows: TGCGCCAGCAGCCAATCCGGGGGCCAGCCCCAGCATTTT. As protein: CASSQSGGQPQHF.

This clonotype was observed many times. The chain joins TRBV12-3 or TRBV12-4 to TRBJ1-6; weak D call: TRBD1 (6 bases). CDR3 size: 13 residues. Trimming stripped 3 bases from V and 9 bases from J, with 9 bases between. The CDR3 sequence is CASSLSQGSPLHF. DNA for the CDR3: TGTGCCAGCAGTTTGTCACAGGGTTCACCCCTCCACTTT.

The V call is TRBV7-3, the J call TRBJ2-1; 12 nucleotides align to TRBD2. The length of the CDR3 is 13 residues. Trimming took 5 bases from V and 13 from J; bases not matched to a gene: 6. Per the germline V gene, CDR1 is SGHTA and CDR2 is FQGTGA. This CDR3 is CASSMTSGGIQFF. CDR3 DNA: TGTGCCAGCAGCATGACTAGCGGGGGAATTCAGTTCTTC.

The chain has TRBV6-1 and TRBJ2-5; 9 nucleotides line up with TRBD1. This CDR3 region has 15 residues. V shed 1 base and J 5 bases; nucleotides not matched to a gene: 5. Germline V lookup: CDR1 MNHNS, CDR2 SASEGT. The CDR3, as DNA: TGTGCCAGCAGTGAAGGGACAGGGGTTTTCGAGACCCAGTACTTC. Translated: CASSEGTGVFETQYF.

This clonotype was seen repeatedly, ten times or more. The chain combines TRBV28 with TRBJ2-3, with D unclear. V lost 6 bases and J lost 3, with 7 bases in between. Germline values: CDR1 MDHEN, CDR2 SYDVKM. CDR3 length: 12 amino acids. The CDR3 loop is CASRSVTDTQYF. DNA for the CDR3: TGTGCCAGCAGATCCGTGACAGATACGCAGTATTTT.